This T cell receptor beta chain was identified in a study of T cell changes during pregnancy in multiple sclerosis. Germline CDR1 SGHDT, CDR2 YYEEEE. Deletions cut 0 bases from V and 5 bases from J, with 12 bases between. This CDR3 is built from 15 residues. Using immunoSEQ multiplex PCR, the repertoire was profiled, and TCRdb retains in-frame clones only, with some absent. Of 55,000 to 75,000 clones listed, approximately 93% are singletons. This TCR was sampled from a female donor with multiple sclerosis, enrolled in a pregnancy study. The sample was CD8+ T cells from peripheral blood mononuclear cells, taken in the second trimester of pregnancy. This chain links TRBV5-6 with TRBJ2-1; TRBD2 is a possible D gene (5 bases). CDR3 DNA sequence: TGTGCCAGCAGCTTGGGGGCGGGCCCACACAATGAGCAGTTCTTC. This translates into CASSLGAGPHNEQFF.